This TCR beta chain was obtained from a study of T cell clonality in common variable immunodeficiency. The protocol was immunoSEQ multiplex PCR, while the TCRdb copy is restricted to in-frame clones and leaves out a portion. The sample shows around 47,000 clones, none of them appearing just once. This clone has ten or more counts. The CDR3 extends 3 residues past the end of the read, so its final part is completed from the germline J gene. The V gene's germline CDR1 is DFQATT and CDR2 SNEGSKA (reference sequence). V lost 4 bases to trimming and J lost 0 bases, with 16 bases between them. The CDR3 totals 16 residues.

The clonotype comes from a person aged 18 to 75 in good health. The sequenced sample was peripheral blood mononuclear cells. The rearrangement joins TRBV20-1 to TRBJ1-5; tentatively, D is TRBD1 (6 bases). The CDR3 bases that were read are TGCAGTGCTACCCGACCTACAGGGATTAGCAATCAGCCC. Translated, it gives CSATRPTGISNQP. The whole CDR3 sequence is CSATRPTGISNQPQHF.